These 15 T cell receptor beta chains share one sample of origin, sequenced in a study of T-cell reconstitution after alpha-beta-depleted transplantation in children. Unique molecular identifiers tagged the TCRbeta library. TCRdb re-derived calls from the PCR reads in MiXCR, one entry per CDR3 protein. The sample gives some 310,000 distinct CDR3 sequences, about a quarter of which show up once; roughly 9.8% is in the top ten. Sequenced material: PBMCs, mostly from graft donor cells, taken 180 days after TCRalphabeta/CD19-depleted stem cell transplant. Receptor source: a male patient younger than 18 who had a stem cell transplant for acute lymphoblastic leukemia, so the T cells may come from the graft donor.

This clonotype was detected a few times. The chain uses TRBV6-5 and TRBJ2-7, with TRBD2 matching 13 bases. The V segment lost 5 bases and the J segment 2 bases; nucleotides outside the gene matches: 12. CDR3 length: 18 residues. Per the germline V gene, CDR1 is MNHEY and CDR2 is SVGAGI. CDR3 nucleotides: TGTGCCAGCAGTATTTCCTGGGGGACTAGCGGGACAGCCTACGAGCAGTACTTC. Its protein product is CASSISWGTSGTAYEQYF.

V usage is TRBV9 and J usage is TRBJ2-7; D uncertain. The V and J ends lost 4 bases and 0 bases respectively, with 11 bases between them. Germline-derived CDR1 and CDR2 are SGDLS and YYNGEE. The CDR3 totals 14 residues. CDR3 sequence reads: CASSQSISSYEQYF. CDR3 DNA: TGTGCCAGCAGCCAATCTATATCCTCCTACGAGCAGTACTTC.

The chain links TRBV23-1 to TRBJ2-3; no clear D gene. TRBV23-1 is sorted into the ORF group, with uncertain function. The CDR3 sequence is 15 residues long. Trimming took off 3 bases at V and 2 bases at J, with 12 bases between the two ends. The CDR3 sequence: CASSHRCAVTDTQYF. As DNA, the CDR3 is TGCGCCAGCAGTCATCGGTGCGCAGTCACAGATACGCAGTATTTT.

At least ten counts were recorded for this clonotype. In DNA form, the CDR3 reads TGTGCCAGCATCCCGGGGGGAGGTGTGGATACGCAGTATTTT. It encodes CASIPGGGVDTQYF. J is TRBJ2-3 and V is TRBV12-3 or TRBV12-4; TRBD2 matches 7 bases. The length of the CDR3 is 14 residues. V was clipped by 7 bases and J by 6 bases; unmatched bases: 10.

The chain is built from TRBV4-1 and TRBJ2-1; the match to TRBD2 covers 13 bases. V lost 0 bases and J lost 0; bases outside the gene matches: 11. CDR1 is MGHRA, CDR2 YSYEKL, per germline. The CDR3 has 21 residues. This CDR3 reads CASSQDAGTSGIGSSYNEQFF. CDR3 coding DNA: TGCGCCAGCAGCCAAGATGCCGGGACTAGCGGGATAGGTAGCTCCTACAATGAGCAGTTCTTC.

The genes are TRBV7-9 and TRBJ2-7; a weak D match, TRBD1 (5 bases). Germline V gene data show CDR1 as SEHNR and CDR2 as FQNEAQ (reference sequence). V lost 1 base to trimming and J lost 2 bases, with 9 bases between them. CDR3 length: 14 residues. DNA for the CDR3: TGTGCCAGCAGCTTAGAGACAGTGCCCTACGAGCAGTACTTC. Its protein is CASSLETVPYEQYF.

This chain connects TRBV3-1 to TRBJ2-7, with D possibly matching TRBD2 (6 bases). Trimming shortened V by 8 bases and J by 6 bases, and 17 bases separated the two germline ends. The CDR3 spans 13 residues. Germline loops: CDR1 LGHDT, CDR2 YNNKEL (reference sequence). CDR3 region: CASRGAAEGEQYF. Written as DNA, the CDR3 is TGTGCCAGCCGCGGGGCAGCGGAGGGCGAGCAGTACTTC.

This clonotype has more than one count but fewer than ten. This chain joins TRBV7-6 and TRBJ2-7; D perhaps matches TRBD1 (5 bases). The CDR3 sequence is 14 residues long. The germline CDR1 and CDR2 sequences are SGHVS and FNYEAQ. V was clipped by 1 base and J by 5 bases, with 12 bases between them. The CDR3 region is CASSLEPRVHEQYF. CDR3 sequence (DNA): TGTGCCAGCAGCTTAGAGCCCAGGGTGCACGAGCAGTACTTC.

This clonotype turned up a few times. The V and J genes are TRBV29-1 and TRBJ2-7; 7 positions agree with TRBD1. J was trimmed by 3 bases and V by 6 bases; bases with no gene match: 11. The V gene's germline CDR1 is SQVTM and CDR2 ANQGSEA. The CDR3 consists of 14 residues. For the CDR3, the DNA is TGCAGCGTGGCCTATAGACAGGGCGGCTACGAGCAGTACTTC. The encoded protein is CSVAYRQGGYEQYF.

The chain has TRBV28 and TRBJ2-7, with 15 positions matching TRBD2. The V gene's germline CDR1 is MDHEN and CDR2 SYDVKM. This CDR3 has 15 residues. J was trimmed by 7 bases and V by 5 bases; bases with no gene match: 6. The CDR3 loop is CASSAGLAGGFEQYF. The CDR3 DNA sequence: TGTGCCAGCAGTGCTGGACTAGCGGGAGGGTTTGAGCAGTACTTC. Full variable domain (outside the CDR3, taken from reference TRBV28 and TRBJ2-7): DVKVTQSSRYLVKRTGEKVFLECVQDMDHENMFWYRQDPGLGLRLIYFSYDVKMKEKGDIPEGYSVSREKKERFSLILESASTNQTSMYLCASSAGLAGGFEQYFGPGTRLTVT.

This clonotype was found a few times. This chain connects TRBV6-5 to TRBJ2-7; TRBD2 is a possible D gene (6 bases). Trimming took 6 bases from V and 2 from J, leaving 11 bases between them. Germline loops: CDR1 MNHEY, CDR2 SVGAGI. There are 13 residues in the CDR3. CDR3 DNA: TGTGCCAGCAGCTATAGCGGAACCTACGAGCAGTACTTC. Its translation is CASSYSGTYEQYF.

The V gene is TRBV5-5, the J gene TRBJ1-5; no reliable D call. The ends were cut back, 5 bases at V and 2 bases at J, with 14 bases in the middle. The CDR3 is made up of 15 amino acids. Per the germline V gene, CDR1 is SGHKS and CDR2 is YYEKEE (reference sequence). CDR3 amino acids: CASSLWEDGNQPQHF. CDR3 nucleotide sequence: TGTGCCAGCAGTTTGTGGGAGGACGGCAATCAGCCCCAGCATTTT.

This clonotype was detected a few times. This chain uses TRBV25-1 with TRBJ2-7; the D is unclear. Germline V gives CDR1 MGHDK, CDR2 SYGVNS. There are 17 residues in the CDR3. V was clipped by 5 bases and J by 0 bases, with 20 bases between them. The CDR3 DNA sequence: TGTGCCAGCAGTCCCCGGTGGGGTGCGGTAGGCTCCTACGAGCAGTACTTC. It codes for CASSPRWGAVGSYEQYF.

A few counts support this clonotype. V usage is TRBV6-5 and J usage is TRBJ2-3, with 8 nucleotides matching TRBD2. V dropped 6 bases and J dropped 2; count of bases not matched to a gene: 7. Germline CDR1 and CDR2: MNHEY and SVGAGI. The CDR3 is 15 amino acids. The CDR3 here is CASRLLAVNTDTQYF. In DNA, the CDR3 is TGTGCCAGCAGATTACTAGCGGTAAACACAGATACGCAGTATTTT.

Comments on this clonotype: The junction differs from germline at one of its ends, possibly a read error. This chain uses TRBV12-3 or TRBV12-4 with TRBJ2-7; weak D call: TRBD2 (6 bases). The CDR3 extends over 18 amino acids. The CDR3 DNA reads TGTACCAGCAGACCCATCCCGGGACTGCCCTCCCAGCGTAGAGAGCAGTACTTC. Protein sequence: CTSRPIPGLPSQRREQYF.